The entry below describes one T cell receptor (beta chain). What it binds is unknown. Germline V gives CDR1 DFQATT, CDR2 SNEGSKA (reference sequence). V shed 2 bases and J shed 2 bases, with 3 bases lying between them. The CDR3 extends over 11 amino acids. The donors gave bone marrow, and they were healthy. It was with 60 Vbeta and 13 Jbeta primers that the PCR ran. The table came from immunoSEQ multiplex PCR; TCRdb's copy has only in-frame clones and leaves some out. Among some 160,000 clones, over 80% were seen once, and the ten largest hold approximately 1.5%. These data originate in a study of cytomegalovirus exposure and HLA in healthy donors. Study-wide results and limits: A later analysis linked around 15,000 TCR beta sequences to HLA alleles at 0.05 false discovery rate. Most likely, a cluster of highly shared sequence variants arose as a sequencing artifact.

The receptor's source is a woman aged 18-29 years in good health and CMV-seronegative. The chain carries TRBV20-1 and TRBJ1-1; no reliable D call. The sequencing sample was made of PBMCs. The CDR3 loop is CSARLNTEAFF. The DNA for the CDR3 is TGCAGTGCTAGATTAAACACTGAAGCTTTCTTT.